This TCR beta chain was captured in a study of cytomegalovirus exposure and HLA in healthy donors. Regarding the study as a whole: Later analysis reportedly placed an Asian-associated ancestry cluster below the approximately 650-donor mean in N-insertions.

Germline V CDR1 and CDR2: SGHTA, FQGNSA. The CDR3 extends over 14 amino acids. Trimming left V 4 bases short and J 4 bases short, with 13 bases between. In the case of this clone: The antigen is unknown.

In the PCR, 60 Vbeta and 13 Jbeta primers were used. Clones were read by immunoSEQ multiplex PCR, and TCRdb kept only the in-frame ones, dropping some. The table gives around 40,000 clones; the top ten clones make up over 1% of it. Sequenced material: PBMCs. This chain links TRBV7-2 with TRBJ2-5; possibly TRBD2 for D (6 bases). This TCR was sampled from a man aged 30 to 39 in good health and CMV-seronegative. This chain's CDR3 is CASSSHGSAETQYF. The CDR3 DNA reads TGTGCCAGCAGCTCACACGGGAGCGCAGAGACCCAGTACTTC.